The 28 T cell receptor beta chains given below trace back to one sample, sequenced in a study of blood T cell repertoires in COVID-19. Using immunoSEQ multiplex PCR, the repertoire was profiled, and TCRdb retains in-frame clones only, with some absent. The sample holds about 200,000 clones; just under 85% are singletons and the top ten take approximately 0.99%. The source material was peripheral blood. The receptor set was obtained from a man in his 60s with COVID-19, enrolled during active disease.

This clone showed up just once. In nucleotides, the CDR3 is TGTGCCAGTAGTGGTAGGGGGCCCAACTATGGCTACACCTTC. Residues: CASSGRGPNYGYTF. V and J are TRBV19 and TRBJ1-2; 7 bases map to TRBD1. The trim removed 5 bases at V and 2 bases at J, leaving 5 bases unmatched. Germline V gives CDR1 LNHDA, CDR2 SQIVND (reference sequence). The CDR3 runs to 14 residues.

The rearrangement uses TRBV9 and TRBJ1-2; 9 bases agree with TRBD1. V was clipped by 0 bases and J by 5 bases; unmatched bases: 2. Germline lookup yields CDR1 SGDLS and CDR2 YYNGEE. CDR3 size: 14 residues. This CDR3 is CASSVEDRGYGYTF. CDR3 nucleotides: TGTGCCAGCAGCGTAGAGGACAGGGGTTATGGCTACACCTTC.

This chain uses TRBV7-9 with TRBJ1-1; D ambiguous. This CDR3 has 11 amino acids. V gave up 4 bases and J gave up 7 bases, with 7 bases separating them. Looked up from germline, CDR1 is SEHNR and CDR2 is FQNEAQ (reference sequence). CDR3 loop: CASSSSGEAFF. CDR3 nucleotide sequence: TGTGCCAGCAGCTCCAGCGGTGAAGCTTTCTTT.

This clone was observed once. The chain carries TRBV9 and TRBJ1-5; possibly TRBD1 for D (5 bases). The CDR3 extends over 13 amino acids. Germline V gene lookup returns CDR1 SGDLS and CDR2 YYNGEE. V lost 4 bases and J lost 7, with 12 bases in between. The CDR3 region has the DNA TGTGCCAGCAGCCCGGGTCAGGGACAGCCCCAGCATTTT. The encoded protein is CASSPGQGQPQHF.

The chain recombines TRBV10-3 with TRBJ1-5; weak D call: TRBD1 (5 bases). V was cut by 0 bases and J by 5 bases, with 17 bases left in between. Per the germline V gene, CDR1 is ENHRY and CDR2 is SYGVKD. CDR3 size: 17 residues. The CDR3 bases are TGTGCCATCAGTGAGTCATTGGTCTTCAGGGCGGATCAGCCCCAGCATTTT. Residues: CAISESLVFRADQPQHF.

The rearrangement uses TRBV13 and TRBJ2-1, with TRBD2 matching 8 bases. CDR3 size: 16 residues. The trim removed 1 base at V and 6 bases at J, leaving 8 bases unmatched. The germline V gene encodes CDR1 PRHDT and CDR2 FYEKMQ (reference sequence). DNA of the CDR3: TGTGCCAGCAGCTTAGTAGCAACTAGCGGAGGCAATGAGCAGTTCTTC. This sequence encodes CASSLVATSGGNEQFF.

This chain connects TRBV12-5 to TRBJ2-1; a possible D gene is TRBD2 (6 bases). From germline, CDR1 is LGHNT and CDR2 FRNRAP. The CDR3 runs to 16 residues. V was trimmed by 6 bases and J by 2 bases, leaving 17 bases between them. CDR3 loop: CASGTRTFGAYNEQFF. DNA of the CDR3: TGTGCTAGTGGGACTAGGACATTCGGGGCCTACAATGAGCAGTTCTTC.

This chain connects TRBV19 to TRBJ1-2; 8 positions agree with TRBD1. CDR3 length equals 15 residues. The germline gives CDR1 LNHDA, CDR2 SQIVND (reference sequence). V lost 2 bases to trimming and J lost 4 bases; unmatched junction nucleotides: 6. The CDR3 loop is CASSIQGARAYGYTF. CDR3 sequence (DNA): TGTGCCAGTAGTATACAGGGGGCCCGTGCCTATGGCTACACCTTC.

The chain combines TRBV7-9 with TRBJ1-1; 8 bases agree with TRBD1. This CDR3 has 14 residues. The germline CDR1 and CDR2 sequences are SEHNR and FQNEAQ (reference sequence). The V and J ends lost 5 bases and 1 base, in that order; junction bases with no gene match: 3. The chain's CDR3 is CASSVTGGNTEAFF. The CDR3 DNA reads as TGTGCCAGCAGCGTAACAGGGGGGAACACTGAAGCTTTCTTT.

This chain connects TRBV6-2 or TRBV6-3 to TRBJ2-7; perhaps TRBD2 as D (5 bases). The CDR3 runs 15 residues. Deletions cut 1 base from V and 2 bases from J, with 12 bases between. Germline CDR1 MNHEY, CDR2 SVGEGT. The CDR3 DNA reads TGTGCCAGCAGTTACTTCGGACTGAATACCTACGAGCAGTACTTC. Translation gives CASSYFGLNTYEQYF.

The V and J genes are TRBV29-1 and TRBJ1-1; weak D call: TRBD1 (6 bases). The length of the CDR3 is 16 residues. Trimming pared 6 bases from V and 0 bases from J, leaving 20 bases between. The V gene's germline CDR1 is SQVTM and CDR2 ANQGSEA. The CDR3: CSVTPGGQMMNTEAFF. The CDR3 DNA follows: TGCAGCGTCACTCCGGGGGGGCAGATGATGAACACTGAAGCTTTCTTT.

The V call is TRBV5-4, the J call TRBJ2-1, with a possible D match to TRBD1 (5 bases). The CDR3 loop spans 14 amino acids. The germline V gene encodes CDR1 SGHNT and CDR2 YYREEE (reference sequence). V was trimmed by 4 bases and J by 10 bases, leaving 18 bases between them. CDR3 in amino acids: CASSPVKGIREQFF. DNA for the CDR3: TGTGCCAGCAGCCCCGTGAAGGGGATTCGGGAGCAGTTCTTC. Together with reference TRBV5-4 and TRBJ2-1, the CDR3 gives the full variable domain: ETGVTQSPTHLIKTRGQQVTLRCSSQSGHNTVSWYQQALGQGPQFIFQYYREEENGRGNFPPRFSGLQFPNYSSELNVNALELDDSALYLCASSPVKGIREQFFGPGTRLTVL.

The CDR3 coding sequence is TGCGCCAGCAGCTTGCAAGGGGTGACCCAAGAGACCCAGTACTTC. Translating gives CASSLQGVTQETQYF. The V gene is TRBV5-1, the J gene TRBJ2-5; tentative D call: TRBD1 (5 bases). V lost 1 base and J lost 1, with 11 bases in between. This CDR3 spans 15 amino acids. The V gene's germline CDR1 is SGHRS and CDR2 YFSETQ.

The chain carries TRBV7-2 and TRBJ1-1, with unresolved D. Germline V gene lookup returns CDR1 SGHTA and CDR2 FQGNSA. This CDR3 region has 14 residues. Between the trimmed V and J ends, which lost 2 bases and 1 base, there was a span of 8 bases. The CDR3 here is CASSLLTGNTEAFF. Here the CDR3 DNA reads TGTGCCAGCAGCTTACTCACCGGGAACACTGAAGCTTTCTTT.

V and J are TRBV5-6 and TRBJ2-6; perhaps TRBD2 as D (5 bases). Germline CDR1 and CDR2: SGHDT and YYEEEE. Trimming cost V 6 bases and J 0 bases, with 22 bases left between them. The CDR3 has 19 residues. CDR3 DNA sequence: TGTGCCAGCACCTCTAAGAAGTTCGGCAGCGGCTCTGGGGCCAACGTCCTGACTTTC. It codes for CASTSKKFGSGSGANVLTF. Full variable domain (remainder filled in from reference TRBV5-6 and TRBJ2-6): DAGVTQSPTHLIKTRGQQVTLRCSPKSGHDTVSWYQQALGQGPQFIFQYYEEEERQRGNFPDRFSGHQFPNYSSELNVNALLLGDSALYLCASTSKKFGSGSGANVLTFGAGSRLTVL.

The CDR3 reads CAWSEQGQPQHF. The CDR3, as DNA: TGTGCCTGGAGTGAACAGGGTCAGCCCCAGCATTTT. V gene TRBV30 combines with J gene TRBJ1-5, with D perhaps TRBD1 (6 bases). CDR3 size: 12 residues. V was cut by 1 base and J by 6 bases, with 7 bases left in between. Looked up from germline, CDR1 is GTSNPN and CDR2 is SVGIG (reference sequence). The full variable domain, in which reference TRBV30 and TRBJ1-5 provide the parts outside the CDR3, is SQTIHQWPATLVQPVGSPLSLECTVEGTSNPNLYWYRQAAGRGLQLLFYSVGIGQISSEVPQNLSASRPQDRQFILSSKKLLLSDSGFYLCAWSEQGQPQHFGDGTRLSIL.

This clone showed up just once. The chain links TRBV27 to TRBJ1-5; a weak D match, TRBD1 (5 bases). Looked up from germline, CDR1 is MNHEY and CDR2 is SMNVEV (reference sequence). The CDR3 consists of 15 residues. V lost 10 bases and J lost 0, with 16 bases in between. The CDR3 sequence: CATPPGVISNQPQHF. The CDR3 DNA reads TGTGCCACTCCCCCGGGGGTAATTAGCAATCAGCCCCAGCATTTT.

The V gene is TRBV11-2, the J gene TRBJ2-3; 9 bases are a match to TRBD2. The CDR3 is 18 amino acids. Germline trimming cut 0 bases from V and 2 bases from J; bases unmatched to any gene: 9. CDR1 SGHAT and CDR2 FQNNGV come from the germline V gene. CDR3 DNA sequence: TGTGCCAGCAGCTTAGATCTTTGGGCTAGCGGGACCACAGATACGCAGTATTTT. This codes for CASSLDLWASGTTDTQYF.

V usage is TRBV12-2 and J usage is TRBJ1-2; the D call of TRBD1 is as the table states it, not checked on the DNA. TRBV12-2 is classified as a pseudogene. The CDR3 totals 15 residues. The CDR3 spells CASRTPRTGNYGYTF. For the CDR3, the DNA is TGTGCAAGTCGCACACCCAGAACAGGAAACTATGGCTACACCTTC.

The rearrangement links TRBV27 to TRBJ1-1; no firm D call. The CDR3 contains 14 residues. Trimming cost V 3 bases and J 0 bases, with 8 bases left between them. Per the germline V gene, CDR1 is MNHEY and CDR2 is SMNVEV (reference sequence). The CDR3 DNA sequence: TGTGCCAGCAGTTTTATCGGAGTGAACACTGAAGCTTTCTTT. As protein: CASSFIGVNTEAFF.

The J gene is TRBJ1-6, the V gene TRBV6-5; TRBD1 is a possible D gene (6 bases). The CDR3 has 14 amino acids. Germline CDR1 reads MNHEY; CDR2 reads SVGAGI. The germline V and J ends were trimmed by 6 bases and 7 bases, with 13 bases remaining between them. CDR3 sequence reads: CASSPTGGNSPLHF. The CDR3 DNA reads as TGTGCCAGCAGCCCGACAGGTGGAAATTCACCCCTCCACTTT.

The chain combines TRBV11-3 with TRBJ1-1; D is undetermined. V lost 1 base, J lost 2 bases, and 8 bases lay in between. The CDR3 spans 14 residues. Germline-derived CDR1 and CDR2 are SGHNT and YENEEA. The CDR3 DNA reads TGTGCCAGCAGCTTAGGTTCAGGAAACACTGAAGCTTTCTTT. It translates to CASSLGSGNTEAFF.

The rearrangement joins TRBV29-1 to TRBJ1-4; no clear D gene. Germline loops: CDR1 SQVTM, CDR2 ANQGSEA. Trimming pared 7 bases from V and 8 bases from J, leaving 17 bases between. The CDR3 extends over 13 amino acids. CDR3 region: CSAQHQQWEKLFF. In nucleotides, the CDR3 is TGCAGCGCCCAACACCAACAGTGGGAAAAACTGTTTTTT. Complete variable domain (other parts from reference TRBV29-1 and TRBJ1-4): SAVISQKPSRDICQRGTSLTIQCQVDSQVTMMFWYRQQPGQSLTLIATANQGSEATYESGFVIDKFPISRPNLTFSTLTVSNMSPEDSSIYLCSAQHQQWEKLFFGSGTQLSVL.

The chain carries TRBV7-9 and TRBJ1-2, with D possibly being TRBD1 (5 bases). V was cut by 3 bases and J by 11 bases, with 13 bases left in between. Germline V gene data show CDR1 as SEHNR and CDR2 as FQNEAQ (reference sequence). The CDR3 totals 12 residues. This CDR3 reads CASSFLRASYTF. The CDR3 DNA reads TGTGCCAGCAGCTTTCTCAGGGCGTCATACACCTTC.

This clone was detected only a few times. V is TRBV5-1 and J is TRBJ2-7; D is undetermined. With 3 bases removed from V and 2 bases from J, the gap between germline ends came to 3 bases. CDR3 length: 11 amino acids. CDR1 is SGHRS, CDR2 YFSETQ, per germline. The CDR3 reads CASSSAYEQYF. The CDR3 DNA reads TGCGCCAGCAGCTCCGCCTACGAGCAGTACTTC.

V gene TRBV28 combines with J gene TRBJ1-4, with D uncertain. V was pared by 4 bases and J by 11 bases, with 14 bases between. In germline, CDR1 is MDHEN, CDR2 SYDVKM. The CDR3 loop spans 13 amino acids. The CDR3 DNA reads as TGTGCCAGCAGTTCCCATGAGGGTAGGAAACTGTTTTTT. It yields the protein CASSSHEGRKLFF.

This chain uses TRBV4-2 with TRBJ2-5; 10 positions match TRBD2. V was pared by 1 base and J by 3 bases, with 2 bases of the junction left unmatched. The CDR3 is 15 amino acids. Germline CDR1 and CDR2: LGHNA and YNFKEQ. CDR3 nucleotide sequence: TGTGCCAGCAGCCAAGGAAGCGGGAGGGAAGAGACCCAGTACTTC. It specifies CASSQGSGREETQYF.

Notes on this clone: A junction boundary mismatches the germline segment, possibly from a read error. Here the CDR3 reads CAISRVREAYEQYF. In DNA form, the CDR3 reads TGTGCCATCAGCAGAGTGAGAGAAGCCTACGAGCAGTACTTC. The V and J genes are TRBV15 and TRBJ2-7; D ambiguous. The CDR3 is 14 residues long. Germline loops: CDR1 LNHNV, CDR2 YYDKDF (reference sequence).